This TCR beta chain was found in a study of shared clonotypes between healthy human individuals. Study results and limitations: Despite large depth, sorted-subset datasets appeared incompletely sequenced.

CD4+ cells were split into CD45RA+ naive and CD45RA-negative memory subsets. J was trimmed by 1 base and V by 4 bases; bases with no gene match: 5. This CDR3 spans 15 amino acids. Germline loops: CDR1 SGHTA, CDR2 FQGNSA. Worth noting for this clone: The antigen is unknown.

The study ran the assay at deep level. Sequencing was performed with immunoSEQ multiplex PCR; in TCRdb, only in-frame clones are kept and a portion is missing. The sample lists approximately 2,000,000 clones; about 90% were seen once. The V and J genes are TRBV7-2 and TRBJ2-7; 9 bases map to TRBD1. Material: naive CD4+ T cells from PBMCs. Specified subset: CD45RA+ positively selected. The clonotype comes from a man between 18 and 29 years old in good health. Some clones in this sample may be carry-over from other donors' samples. This CDR3 is CASSSGQGKSYEQYF. The CDR3 bases are TGTGCCAGCAGCTCCGGACAGGGGAAGTCCTACGAGCAGTACTTC.